These T cell receptor beta chains were read from a single sample in a study of blood T cell repertoires in COVID-19. Assay used: immunoSEQ multiplex PCR; TCRdb lists only in-frame clones, some missing. The table shows 390,000 or so clones, with more than 70% occurring only once. The sequencing input was peripheral blood. These receptors all stem from a woman aged 25 to 39 with COVID-19, enrolled during active disease. CDR3s leave out the opening cysteine and the closing phenylalanine or tryptophan.

V	J	CDR3
TRBV5-1	TRBJ2-7	ASSLLRDRGHEQY
TRBV30	TRBJ1-6	ARDRGQGTPLH
TRBV7-2	TRBJ1-1	ASSFSTERAGAF
TRBV7-2	TRBJ2-2	ASSTLGGAAGELF
TRBV6-2/TRBV6-3	TRBJ1-5	ASSYFLGPVEPQH
TRBV12-3/TRBV12-4	TRBJ1-4	ASSPGTNEKLF
TRBV29-1	TRBJ1-2	SVGKSRGRWAIDGYT
TRBV18	TRBJ2-3	ASSPRDYSTDTQY
TRBV24-1	TRBJ1-4	ATSAGDPPPEKLF
TRBV24-1	TRBJ2-1	ATSDQVGAVYNEQF
TRBV12-5	TRBJ2-3	ASGLPNTDTQY
TRBV2	TRBJ1-3	ASSDRRQLSGNTIY
TRBV7-2	TRBJ2-5	ASSLAGWIAGEEETQY
TRBV4-3	TRBJ1-1	ASSQGSTDRTEAF
TRBV12-3/TRBV12-4	TRBJ2-3	ASSPTSGDTQY
TRBV7-9	TRBJ2-3	ASSFRDTQY
TRBV5-4	TRBJ2-5	ASSFQGLANQETQY
TRBV19	TRBJ1-2	ASSRTPGQRNYGYT
TRBV7-9	TRBJ2-1	ASSLGAGTGVLNEQF
TRBV4-1	TRBJ1-2	ASSQEDRSNYGYT
TRBV12-3/TRBV12-4	TRBJ2-1	ASRYEREQF
TRBV6-5	TRBJ2-1	ASSYRGAESYNEQF
TRBV19	TRBJ2-5	ASSIGGGLGETQY
TRBV18	TRBJ1-2	ASSDEAGALIAYT
TRBV18	TRBJ1-5	ASSPAWDSVVNQPQH
TRBV5-6	TRBJ1-4	ASSLWTGDNEKLF
TRBV6-2/TRBV6-3	TRBJ2-3	ASSLRRDGFRSGTDTQY
TRBV28	TRBJ1-1	ASRPLSTGAEAF
TRBV4-2	TRBJ1-5	ASSQDGRYSNQPQH
TRBV3-1/TRBV3-2	TRBJ2-7	ASRAIVSGGSDEQY
TRBV6-2/TRBV6-3	TRBJ2-2	ASSYDHNSGGELF
TRBV6-2/TRBV6-3	TRBJ2-5	ASSTPGLAGGPETQY
TRBV2	TRBJ2-1	ASSEEGQGGSYNEQF
TRBV5-6	TRBJ1-5	ASSLARGRQPQH
TRBV12-3/TRBV12-4	TRBJ2-1	ASSFYNEQF
TRBV18	TRBJ2-7	ASSSLKAGVYSVEQY
TRBV5-5	TRBJ2-5	ASSLTAAAGVQETQY
TRBV2	TRBJ2-7	ASSEGRGTAHLEQY
TRBV6-5	TRBJ2-3	ASSYTGTDTQY
TRBV16	TRBJ2-2	ASSPSSVRKTGELF
TRBV10-3	TRBJ2-5	AISDGQGRAETQY
TRBV7-8	TRBJ2-3	ASSLEDASGRSSTDTQY
TRBV2	TRBJ2-1	ASGTGLAGWWF